These 27 T cell receptor beta chains came from one sample sequenced in a study of T cell responses to AZD1222 COVID-19 vaccine. TCRdb keeps only in-frame clones here, not all; method: immunoSEQ multiplex PCR. The sample lists roughly 150,000 clones, about nine tenths occurring once. The sample consisted of peripheral blood, taken on day 0 of AZD1222 vaccination. These receptors all come from an adult in good health.

V is TRBV5-4 and J is TRBJ2-1, with TRBD2 matching over 10 bases. With V trimmed by 4 bases and J by 8 bases, 9 bases remained unmatched. Germline CDR1 SGHNT, CDR2 YYREEE (reference sequence). The CDR3 loop spans 15 amino acids. The CDR3 DNA sequence: TGTGCCAGCAGCCCAAAGGGACTAGCGAGGCATGAGCAGTTCTTC. This encodes CASSPKGLARHEQFF.

The CDR3 DNA follows: TGTGCCAGCAGCGTGGACAGCTATGGCTACACCTTC. Encoded protein: CASSVDSYGYTF. This sequence joins TRBV6-6 and TRBJ1-2; D perhaps matches TRBD1 (6 bases). V was cut by 6 bases and J by 4 bases, with 9 bases left in between. CDR3 length equals 12 residues. CDR1 is MNHNY, CDR2 SVGAGI, per germline (reference sequence).

The chain combines TRBV28 with TRBJ2-5; 12 bases are a match to TRBD2. The CDR3 consists of 15 residues. Germline-derived CDR1 and CDR2 are MDHEN and SYDVKM. Losses at the gene ends were 3 bases for V and 5 bases for J; bases not matched to a gene: 4. The CDR3 DNA reads as TGTGCCAGCAGTTTTCTAGCGGGAGGGGCGGAGACCCAGTACTTC. Amino acids: CASSFLAGGAETQYF.

This chain links TRBV4-3 with TRBJ2-7; 11 bases agree with TRBD2. V was pared by 0 bases and J by 3 bases, with 4 bases of the junction left unmatched. Germline CDR1 is LGHNA and CDR2 is YSLEER. The length of the CDR3 is 16 residues. As DNA, the CDR3 is TGCGCCAGCAGCCAAGATTCAACTAGCGGGAGCTACGAGCAGTACTTC. This encodes CASSQDSTSGSYEQYF.

V usage is TRBV27 and J usage is TRBJ2-2; no clear D. With 6 bases removed from V and 1 base from J, the gap between germline ends came to 9 bases. The CDR3 is 14 residues long. Germline V gene lookup returns CDR1 MNHEY and CDR2 SMNVEV (reference sequence). CDR3 residues: CASRTGKNTGELFF. Here the CDR3 DNA reads TGTGCCAGCAGGACTGGGAAGAACACCGGGGAGCTGTTTTTT.

V and J are TRBV5-5 and TRBJ1-2; possible D gene TRBD1, 5 bases. This CDR3 region has 15 residues. The V end lost 2 bases, the J end lost 1 base, and 12 bases lay between the germline ends. Looked up from germline, CDR1 is SGHKS and CDR2 is YYEKEE (reference sequence). CDR3 sequence reads: CASSFFTGNNYGYTF. Here the CDR3 DNA reads TGTGCCAGCAGCTTTTTCACAGGAAATAACTATGGCTACACCTTC. Complete variable domain (other parts from reference TRBV5-5 and TRBJ1-2): DAGVTQSPTHLIKTRGQQVTLRCSPISGHKSVSWYQQVLGQGPQFIFQYYEKEERGRGNFPDRFSARQFPNYSSELNVNALLLGDSALYLCASSFFTGNNYGYTFGSGTRLTVV.

J is TRBJ2-5 and V is TRBV7-3; 13 nucleotides agree with TRBD2. After removal of 5 bases from V and 5 bases from J, the junction contained 5 bases not matched to a gene. Germline V gene sequence: CDR1 SGHTA, CDR2 FQGTGA. CDR3 length equals 15 residues. For the CDR3, the DNA is TGTGCCAGCAGCCAACTAGCGGGAGGGGTGGAGACCCAGTACTTC. Its translation: CASSQLAGGVETQYF.

The rearrangement links TRBV25-1 to TRBJ2-1; 7 nucleotides line up with TRBD2. The V and J ends lost 3 bases and 0 bases, in that order; junction bases with no gene match: 11. The CDR3 length is 18 residues. Germline CDR1 MGHDK, CDR2 SYGVNS. The CDR3 protein is CASSDNGKRGLSYNEQFF. CDR3 sequence (DNA): TGTGCCAGCAGTGATAATGGGAAGCGGGGCCTCTCCTACAATGAGCAGTTCTTC.

The chain joins TRBV7-3 to TRBJ1-5; D not resolved. V lost 0 bases and J 4 bases, leaving 4 bases between the germline ends. The CDR3 has 13 residues. CDR1 and CDR2 (germline): SGHTA, FQGTGA. The CDR3 here is CASSLTKNQPQHF. The CDR3 DNA reads as TGTGCCAGCAGCTTAACGAAAAATCAGCCCCAGCATTTT.

V and J are TRBV28 and TRBJ2-1, with 10 bases matching TRBD2. This CDR3 has 16 residues. Germline CDR1 and CDR2: MDHEN and SYDVKM. After removal of 1 base from V and 5 bases from J, the junction contained 5 bases not matched to a gene. The CDR3 region is CASSLLSGRANNEQFF. The CDR3, as DNA: TGTGCCAGCAGTTTATTAAGCGGGAGGGCCAACAATGAGCAGTTCTTC.

The CDR3 here is CASSEDSNYGYTF. CDR3 coding DNA: TGTGCCAGCAGCGAGGACAGTAACTATGGCTACACCTTC. The chain combines TRBV7-9 with TRBJ1-2; the D gene is possibly TRBD1 (6 bases). The CDR3 spans 13 residues. Germline CDR1 is SEHNR and CDR2 is FQNEAQ (reference sequence). The ends were cut back, 5 bases at V and 1 base at J, with 8 bases in the middle.

The J gene is TRBJ2-1, the V gene TRBV5-8, with 15 bases matching TRBD2. The length of the CDR3 is 19 residues. V lost 4 bases, J lost 11 bases, and 19 bases stayed unmatched. The germline V gene has CDR1 SGHTS and CDR2 YDEGEE. CDR3 in DNA: TGTGCCAGCAGCCCCCACCCGGGACTAGCGGGAGGATCAAGTTTTAAGCAGTTCTTC. It encodes CASSPHPGLAGGSSFKQFF.

The V call is TRBV11-3, the J call TRBJ2-1; no reliable D call. Deletions cut 5 bases from V and 4 bases from J, with 12 bases between. Germline V CDR1 and CDR2: SGHNT, YENEEA. The CDR3 totals 14 residues. This CDR3 is CASSQNGPYNEQFF. CDR3 DNA: TGTGCCAGCAGCCAGAACGGACCGTACAATGAGCAGTTCTTC.

The V gene is TRBV7-6, the J gene TRBJ2-7, with 9 bases matching TRBD1. The CDR3 totals 15 residues. V shed 5 bases and J 0 bases; nucleotides not matched to a gene: 5. The germline CDR1 and CDR2 sequences are SGHVS and FNYEAQ. The CDR3 spells CASSPGTGPSYEQYF. CDR3 nucleotides: TGTGCCAGCAGCCCGGGGACAGGGCCCTCCTACGAGCAGTACTTC.

V is TRBV3-1 (or the pseudogene TRBV3-2) and J is TRBJ1-1, with D uncertain. The CDR3 is made up of 14 amino acids. The germline V gene has CDR1 LGHDT and CDR2 YNNKEL (reference sequence). The V end lost 3 bases, the J end lost 1 base, and 9 bases lay between the germline ends. The CDR3 protein is CASSQGLWNTEAFF. CDR3 sequence (DNA): TGTGCCAGCAGCCAGGGATTATGGAACACTGAAGCTTTCTTT.

This sequence joins TRBV7-8 and TRBJ2-2, with TRBD2 matching over 12 bases. This CDR3 region has 19 residues. J lost 7 bases, V lost 2 bases, and 14 bases had no gene match. CDR1 and CDR2 from the germline V gene are SGHVS and FQNEAQ. The CDR3 nucleotides read TGTGCCAGCAGCTTATCCCTAGCGGGAGGGAGGGAGAGTGACGGGGAGCTGTTTTTT. It encodes CASSLSLAGGRESDGELFF.

The chain recombines TRBV7-2 with TRBJ2-2, with D uncertain. The CDR3 sequence is 12 residues long. Trimming removed 6 bases at V and 6 bases at J, with 8 bases between. The germline V gene encodes CDR1 SGHTA and CDR2 FQGNSA. The CDR3 bases are TGTGCCAGCAGTCGGTCTGCCGGGGAGCTGTTTTTT. Translation gives CASSRSAGELFF.

The chain uses TRBV15 and TRBJ1-4; TRBD1 is a possible D gene (6 bases). Trimming removed 0 bases at V and 8 bases at J, with 22 bases between. The germline V gene has CDR1 LNHNV and CDR2 YYDKDF (reference sequence). The CDR3 has 18 amino acids. In nucleotides, the CDR3 is TGTGCCACCAGCAGAGATCTTCCCATGGGACAAGAACGCGAAAAACTGTTTTTT. As protein: CATSRDLPMGQEREKLFF. Supplemented by reference TRBV15 and TRBJ1-4, the full variable domain reads DAMVIQNPRYQVTQFGKPVTLSCSQTLNHNVMYWYQQKSSQAPKLLFHYYDKDFNNEADTPDNFQSRRPNTSFCFLDIRSPGLGDTAMYLCATSRDLPMGQEREKLFFGSGTQLSVL.

This clone was detected only once. The genes are TRBV7-3 and TRBJ2-6; D unclear. CDR1 SGHTA and CDR2 FQGTGA come from the germline V gene. The ends were cut back, 2 bases at V and 1 base at J, with 15 bases in the middle. The CDR3 consists of 18 residues. The CDR3 loop is CASSLYAGPESGANVLTF. The CDR3 nucleotides read TGTGCCAGCAGCTTATATGCAGGACCTGAGTCTGGGGCCAACGTCCTGACTTTC.

With regard to this clone: Other DNA sequences in the same sample also yield this CDR3. The rearrangement links TRBV9 to TRBJ1-2; D is possibly TRBD1 (5 bases). The CDR3 is made up of 14 amino acids. V dropped 2 bases and J dropped 4 bases, with 12 bases sitting between them. Germline CDR1 is SGDLS and CDR2 is YYNGEE. CDR3 loop: CASSVGRGGYGYTF. Here the CDR3 DNA reads TGTGCCAGCAGCGTTGGTAGGGGTGGCTATGGCTACACCTTC.

This clone appeared once. The chain joins TRBV7-8 to TRBJ2-2; 8 bases line up with TRBD1. Germline V gives CDR1 SGHVS, CDR2 FQNEAQ. V was clipped by 4 bases and J by 7 bases; unmatched bases: 5. CDR3 length equals 14 residues. CDR3 nucleotide sequence: TGTGCCAGCAGCTACCAGGGGGCAGGCGGGGAGCTGTTTTTT. Protein: CASSYQGAGGELFF.

The rearrangement joins TRBV7-2 to TRBJ2-7, with TRBD1 matching over 9 bases. V shed 0 bases and J 5 bases; nucleotides not matched to a gene: 5. The CDR3 length is 15 residues. The germline V gene has CDR1 SGHTA and CDR2 FQGNSA. CDR3 sequence: CASSLAGQGGHEQYF. CDR3 DNA sequence: TGTGCCAGCAGCTTAGCGGGACAGGGAGGACACGAGCAGTACTTC.

This chain joins TRBV4-2 and TRBJ2-2; perhaps TRBD1 as D (5 bases). The length of the CDR3 is 14 residues. V was shortened by 0 bases and J by 5 bases, with 7 bases between the two germline ends. Germline assignment: CDR1 LGHNA and CDR2 YNFKEQ. CDR3 loop: CASSQDQGTGELFF. In DNA, the CDR3 is TGTGCCAGCAGCCAAGATCAGGGAACCGGGGAGCTGTTTTTT.

The gene calls are TRBV7-8 and TRBJ2-7; 8 positions agree with TRBD1. The germline V gene has CDR1 SGHVS and CDR2 FQNEAQ. The CDR3 spans 16 residues. V dropped 0 bases and J dropped 3; count of bases not matched to a gene: 7. CDR3 DNA: TGTGCCAGCAGCTTAGCAGCCGGACAGGGAGACTACGAGCAGTACTTC. As protein: CASSLAAGQGDYEQYF.

The rearrangement links TRBV5-4 to TRBJ1-2; 7 bases are a match to TRBD1. The CDR3 extends over 14 amino acids. V trimming: 0 bases; J trimming: 4 bases; junction bases outside the gene matches: 3. The germline gives CDR1 SGHNT, CDR2 YYREEE (reference sequence). This CDR3 reads CASSLVAGGYGYTF. The CDR3 nucleotides read TGTGCCAGCAGCTTGGTAGCAGGGGGCTATGGCTACACCTTC.

The chain employs TRBV13 and TRBJ2-7; D possibly uses TRBD1 or TRBD2 (5 bases each). V was pared by 2 bases and J by 2 bases, with 13 bases between. Germline assignment: CDR1 PRHDT and CDR2 FYEKMQ (reference sequence). The CDR3 is made up of 15 amino acids. CDR3 DNA sequence: TGTGCCAGCAGCTTAATTGGGGGTTCCACCTACGAGCAGTACTTC. Translating gives CASSLIGGSTYEQYF.

The V call is TRBV29-1, the J call TRBJ1-2; 10 bases are a match to TRBD1. CDR1 and CDR2 (germline): SQVTM, ANQGSEA. The CDR3 has 13 amino acids. Losses at the gene ends were 7 bases for V and 6 bases for J; bases not matched to a gene: 8. CDR3 in amino acids: CSAQTGGADGYTF. Here the CDR3 DNA reads TGCAGCGCACAGACAGGGGGCGCGGATGGCTACACCTTC.